One T cell receptor (beta chain) is described in this entry. This entry comes from a study of cytomegalovirus exposure and HLA in healthy donors. Trimming removed 7 bases from V and 6 bases from J; junction bases left unmatched: 14. CDR1 and CDR2 from the germline V gene are MNHEY and SVGAGI. The CDR3 runs to 15 residues. Primers for the PCR totalled 60 Vbeta and 13 Jbeta. This table comes from immunoSEQ multiplex PCR, and its TCRdb copy is limited to in-frame clones, with some not included. The sample carries more than 150,000 clones, approximately 80% recorded once. This sequence joins TRBV6-5 and TRBJ1-2, with 7 bases aligning to TRBD1. This clonotype was obtained from a man between 18 and 35 years old in good health and CMV-seronegative. The sequenced sample was PBMCs. Here the CDR3 DNA reads TGTGCCAGCAAAGGAAACCGGGACAGAAGACATGGCTACACCTTC. This sequence encodes CASKGNRDRRHGYTF.